A single sample is the source of the 5 T cell receptor beta chains below, sequenced in a study of technical replicates of blood from a handful of donors. Data came from immunoSEQ multiplex PCR; TCRdb stores just in-frame clones and leaves some out. The sample carries around 80,000 clones, approximately 94% recorded once. What was sequenced was T cells isolated from PBMCs. These receptors were taken from a human donor in good health.

The chain recombines TRBV19 with TRBJ1-2; TRBD1 might be the D (6 bases). V was shortened by 9 bases and J by 5 bases, with 19 bases between the two germline ends. This CDR3 has 14 amino acids. Germline V gene data show CDR1 as LNHDA and CDR2 as SQIVND (reference sequence). CDR3 sequence: CASSTPDRPYGYTF. The CDR3 DNA follows: TGTGCCAGCTCAACCCCAGACAGGCCTTATGGCTACACCTTC. The entire variable domain, with the rest obtained from reference TRBV19 and TRBJ1-2, is as follows: DGGITQSPKYLFRKEGQNVTLSCEQNLNHDAMYWYRQDPGQGLRLIYYSQIVNDFQKGDIAEGYSVSREKKESFPLTVTSAQKNPTAFYLCASSTPDRPYGYTFGSGTRLTVV.

V gene TRBV4-2 combines with J gene TRBJ2-3, with TRBD2 matching over 9 bases. Germline CDR1 reads LGHNA; CDR2 reads YNFKEQ. After removal of 1 base from V and 9 bases from J, the junction contained 11 bases not matched to a gene. CDR3 length equals 16 residues. The CDR3 reads CASSQGSGTSPSTQYF. CDR3 DNA: TGTGCCAGCAGCCAAGGAAGCGGGACTAGCCCCTCCACGCAGTATTTT.

The V gene is TRBV25-1, the J gene TRBJ2-5; 9 nucleotides agree with TRBD1. This CDR3 has 16 residues. Germline V gene data show CDR1 as MGHDK and CDR2 as SYGVNS. The ends lost 10 bases at V and 1 base at J; junction bases unmatched: 13. For the CDR3, the DNA is TGTGCCACCCAGGAGGAGACAGGGGGGATCCAAGAGACCCAGTACTTC. Encoded protein: CATQEETGGIQETQYF.

V and J are TRBV30 and TRBJ2-5, with D perhaps matching TRBD2 (5 bases). V was shortened by 1 base and J by 7 bases, with 7 bases between the two germline ends. CDR1 and CDR2 (germline): GTSNPN, SVGIG (reference sequence). The CDR3 spans 11 residues. Here the CDR3 DNA reads TGTGCCTGGAGTGCGGCGGGGACCCAGTACTTC. Its translation: CAWSAAGTQYF.

The CDR3 DNA follows: TGCGCCAGCAGCCCATTACCTAGCGGAGAGACCTACAATGAGCAGTTCTTC. Amino acid sequence: CASSPLPSGETYNEQFF. J is TRBJ2-1 and V is TRBV5-1; 7 nucleotides line up with TRBD2. Germline values: CDR1 SGHRS, CDR2 YFSETQ. The CDR3 is 17 residues long. The V and J ends lost 4 bases and 2 bases, in that order; junction bases with no gene match: 12.